This TCR beta chain was identified in a study of regulatory T cells in long-lasting Graves disease (TCRdb year 2021). Describing the broader study: In the newly diagnosed Graves' disease group, patients had been taking antithyroid drugs for less than 3 months. The study was conducted in China and was registered as a clinical trial. Persistent Graves' disease patients were compared with newly diagnosed Graves' disease patients by peripheral blood TCR sequencing and RNA sequencing. TCR sequencing covered around 13 persistent and around 20 newly diagnosed Graves' disease patients, some 33 samples in total.

Library preparation employed multiplex PCR. Sequencing was carried out with an Illumina HiSeq 4000. iRepertoire HTBI primers and Arm-PCR amplification of CDR3 regions were used to construct TCR beta libraries. Before sequencing, the PCR products went through gel purification. In the paper's pipeline: Across samples, 62 TRBV and 13 to 15 TRBJ segments were identified and used for gene usage analysis of CDR3 amino acid clonotypes. Filtered high-quality paired reads were merged into contigs using COPE and FqMerger. BLAST was used to align contigs to IMGT TRBV, TRBD and TRBJ reference genes, with CDR3 defined following IMGT. Any clonotype with a frequency above 0.1% was classified as a highly expanded clone. Shannon entropy served as the measure of repertoire diversity, while the Gini coefficient captured V-J evenness. Clonotypes shared by more than one individual were considered public. The public reads were run again by TCRdb, first through fastp at Q25 and then through MiXCR, and only productive beta chains were kept. Entries are consolidated by CDR3 protein sequence, retaining the most common genes and DNA. The V and J calls were determined by TCRdb, not by the authors. In this sample the table shows almost 450,000 distinct CDR3 sequences, about 16% of which occur a single time. Roughly 10% of the sample belongs to the ten largest clones.

The table lists this clonotype with many counts. The clone's antigen remains unknown. No base quality information exists; no much larger clone differs at one position. The label giving this sample's time point can be read as: newly diagnosed GD, antithyroid drugs for less than 3 months. For both TCR sequencing and RNA sequencing, RNA was extracted from PBMCs in TRIzol. The diagnosis of Graves' disease followed American Thyroid Association guidelines. Patients were recruited from an endocrinology department in Xi'an, China. Each patient gave around 9 milliliters of peripheral blood, collected in an EDTA anticoagulant tube. PBMCs were isolated by Ficoll Paque Plus density gradient separation without further T cell sorting. An Agilent 2100 Bioanalyzer and agarose gel were used to check RNA quality, while a NanoDrop 2000 measured RNA concentration. The full study reports these points: Compared with newly diagnosed patients, persistent Graves' disease patients had lower TCR Shannon entropy and fewer highly expanded clones, which suggests clonal expansion. Preferential use of TRBV28, TRBJ1-2 and TRBJ2-5 was observed in persistent disease, whereas TRBV20-1 and TRBJ2-1 were favored in newly diagnosed disease. Only the TCR beta chain was sequenced and analyzed. The study examined only peripheral blood because the primary lesion, thyroid tissue, could not be accessed. The authors noted that the small sample size was a limitation that may lower accuracy. More public clonotypes were shared among persistent patients (under 3,000) than among newly diagnosed patients (approximately 1,000).

The CDR3 holds 15 amino acids from the cysteine to the phenylalanine. The entry retains the CDR3 DNA only, 45 bases that are in frame from base 1. Based on the germline V gene (reference sequence), the CDR1 and CDR2 sequences are MNHEY and SMNVEV. V loses 0 bases at its end and J loses 9 bases; junction bases beyond the gene matches: 6. The data also belong to a second study, concerning T cells in Graves' hyperthyroidism and ophthalmopathy. From the second report: A patient counted as having stable Graves' hyperthyroidism if no progression to ophthalmopathy occurred over 18 months of follow-up. Hyperthyroidism patients were newly diagnosed, with disease duration under 2 months, and aged 18 to 65 years. Exclusion was applied to patients with uncontrolled infections, other autoimmune diseases, pregnancy or lactation. Diagnoses were established on the basis of clinical symptoms, serum thyroxine and TRAb, thyroid ultrasound, and orbital computed tomography. The first round of RT-PCR for the TCR CDR3 was performed with the HTBI primer set and the Qiagen OneStep RT-PCR kit. Most expanded thyroid clonotypes (frequency above 0.001) were also detected in blood, suggesting blood repertoires may reflect thyroid immune responses. A 13 V-J signature model separated ophthalmopathy from stable hyperthyroidism, with approximately 86% sensitivity and roughly 84% specificity in cross-validation and 80%/75% in testing. In validation, the model predicted progression to ophthalmopathy with 60% to 71% sensitivity and about 73% specificity, a median of 6.5 months before onset. TCR V-J signatures able to tell the groups apart were searched for in a discovery cohort of approximately 95 patients, of whom roughly 42 had Graves' ophthalmopathy and 57 had stable Graves' hyperthyroidism. Prospective prediction of ophthalmopathy was tested in an independent validation cohort consisting of 18 hyperthyroidism patients and some 16 patients who later progressed to ophthalmopathy. The 75 to 100 discovery patients were randomly split 7:3 into training and test sets. In addition, the study compared T-cell repertoires in thyroid tissue and in blood from six Graves' hyperthyroidism patients. After blood sampling, hyperthyroidism patients were treated with methimazole at a starting dose of 30 mg daily, and ophthalmopathy patients were treated with high-dose intravenous methylprednisolone. Libraries were constructed in a second round of multiplex PCR, after which size selection and purification were carried out. Paired-end sequencing of the libraries was performed with 100 bp reads on an Illumina HiSeq2000. SOAPnuke was used to process the raw data, removing reads that contained adapters or uncalled bases, had a mean Phred below 15, or lacked an exact match to the constant primer or identifier. COPE v1.2.5 was used to merge high-quality paired reads, and clonotypes were defined as unique nucleotide sequences. Clonotypes were aligned to IMGT TRBV, TRBD and TRBJ reference segments using MiTCR v1.1. The analysis was restricted to V-J combinations with a frequency above 0.0001, which together covered 98% to 99.2% of the repertoires. The TCS score was defined as F50 (clonal expansion) divided by E x V (chaos), with BLOSUM62-based TCRdist calculated between CDR3 peptides within each V-J. Welch's t-statistics and random forest reduced some 510 V-J features to roughly 13, which were used in a naive Bayes classifier (R e1071). Sample size was not statistically predetermined, and blinding of investigators to group allocation was not performed. The paper describes TCR Vbeta CDR3 sequencing of 120 to 150 peripheral blood samples, made up of 43 ophthalmopathy patients, more than 70 hyperthyroidism patients and 17 progressor patients.

The TCR sequence derives from a woman in her 30s with Graves disease. Donor details come from another sample of the same person, matched by shared clones. The chain joins TRBV27 to TRBJ2-5, with 11 junctional bases fitting TRBD2. The input for sequencing was peripheral blood mononuclear cells (PBMCs), taken at new diagnosis, from a patient treated with antithyroid drugs. DNA sequence: TGTGCCAGCAGTTTATCGCAGCTAGCGGGAGGAGCCCAGTACTTC. Its protein reads: CASSLSQLAGGAQYF.